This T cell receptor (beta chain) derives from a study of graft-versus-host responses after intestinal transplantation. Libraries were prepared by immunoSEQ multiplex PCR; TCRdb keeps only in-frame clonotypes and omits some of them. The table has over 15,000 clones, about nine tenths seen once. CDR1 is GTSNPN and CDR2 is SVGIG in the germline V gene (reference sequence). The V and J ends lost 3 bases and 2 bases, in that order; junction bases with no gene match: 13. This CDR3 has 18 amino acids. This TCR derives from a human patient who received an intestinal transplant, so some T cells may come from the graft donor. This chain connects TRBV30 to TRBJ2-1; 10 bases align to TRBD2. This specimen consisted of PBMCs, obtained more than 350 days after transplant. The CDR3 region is CAWSLPRASGRAYNEQFF. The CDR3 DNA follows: TGTGCCTGGAGCCTCCCCCGTGCGAGCGGGAGGGCCTACAATGAGCAGTTCTTC.